This section outlines one TCR beta chain sequence together with its context. Data came from immunoSEQ multiplex PCR; TCRdb stores just in-frame clones and leaves some out. The sample includes 85,000 to 100,000 clones, 90% to 96% of them seen just once. The data derive from a study of technical replicates of blood from several donors. V lost 6 bases and J lost 2; bases outside the gene matches: 10. CDR1 and CDR2 from the germline V gene are MNHEY and SMNVEV (reference sequence). The CDR3 contains 15 residues. The TCR originated in a human donor in good health. The chain joins TRBV27 to TRBJ2-7, with 7 bases identical to TRBD2. Sequences were obtained from T cells isolated from PBMCs. The CDR3 reads CASRTPAAGAYEQYF. CDR3 nucleotides: TGTGCCAGCAGAACACCCGCGGCGGGGGCCTACGAGCAGTACTTC.